This T cell receptor (beta chain) was documented in a study of control samples from healthy donors and cancer patients. Trimming shortened V by 0 bases and J by 3 bases, and 8 bases separated the two germline ends. Germline V gene lookup returns CDR1 LGHNA and CDR2 YSLEER. The CDR3 contains 14 residues. Repertoires were generated with immunoSEQ multiplex PCR, while TCRdb's copy carries only in-frame clones and drops some. This sample has about 130,000 clones; around 94% occur once, and the top ten carry 14%. Input material: PBMCs. The TCR sequence derives from a man in his sixties with colorectal cancer. The V and J genes are TRBV4-3 and TRBJ1-1; D is ambiguous. CDR3 in DNA: TGCGCCAGCAGCCAAGACGACACCCACACTGAAGCTTTCTTT. This gives the protein CASSQDDTHTEAFF.